This is a list of T cell receptor beta chains from one sample in a study of blood T cells in healthy people across ages. TCRdb reanalysed the 5' RACE reads using MiXCR and keeps one entry per CDR3 protein. The sample contains over a million distinct CDR3 sequences, 35% to 55% of which appear only once. The specimen sequenced was blood. The source of these receptors is a woman aged 60 to 75 in good health. Each CDR3 is given without its conserved first and last residue. Where a row states a size, it is once, few, many or the class of an expanded clone; other rows omit it.

TRBV29-1 | few | 10 | SVERQAYEQY
TRBV5-1 | - | 11 | ASSFRWADTQY
TRBV13 | - | 19 | ASSTLDPSPDGHPNTGELF
TRBV7-9 | - | 12 | ASSLRDSAYEQY
TRBV10-3 | once | 9 | AISEGGTAF
TRBV6-6 | - | 15 | ASVGANRRNSYNEQF
TRBV29-1 | few | 12 | SVEDEVKGREQY
TRBV13 | - | 13 | ASSLGNRLADEQF
TRBV29-1 | - | 14 | SVEVSGGIEGETQY
TRBV20-1 | - | 11 | SARWDRDEKLF
TRBV5-1 | - | 12 | ASSSRWGGDEQY
TRBV6-1 | few | 15 | ASTISTGTGGTDTQY
TRBV15 | few | 13 | ATSRGTGGGYEQY
TRBV20-1 | - | 13 | SARDMGQGIYEQY
TRBV7-3 | - | 14 | ASSLAGTGVTGELF
TRBV5-1 | - | 13 | ASSSPTSGRAGQY
TRBV10-3 | - | 16 | AISESKEGAETYNEQF
TRBV28 | - | 11 | ASSSSDRYEQY
TRBV7-9 | - | 15 | ASSSPRTSGVYNEQF
TRBV9 | few | 14 | ASSVAVRGIGNEQF
TRBV29-1 | few | 10 | SAGTGMYEQY
TRBV5-1 | few | 14 | ASSPRGGTSTYGYT
TRBV7-6 | - | 14 | ASSLELAVSYNEQY
TRBV6-1 | - | 13 | ASSDIRGPTGELF
TRBV15 | few | 11 | ATARGNAETQY
TRBV20-1 | - | 12 | SARGETYNSPLH
TRBV6-6 | few | 15 | ASSHTSRDRVKYGYT
TRBV5-1 | once | 10 | ASSSLADEQF
TRBV9 | - | 13 | ASSVWAGETDTQY
TRBV27 | few | 15 | ASRRGIGQGVSYEQY
TRBV6-6 | few | 12 | ATSPGGTANIQY
TRBV6-5 | - | 12 | ASSSRTGYYGYT
TRBV6-2/TRBV6-3 | - | 13 | ASSYVLGSESPLH
TRBV5-1 | few | 14 | ASSSRAGANTGELF
TRBV5-1 | - | 12 | ASSVEGVIYEQY
TRBV7-3 | - | 14 | ASAFDGGGTYNEQF
TRBV20-1 | - | 13 | SARDLRQGAYEQY
TRBV20-1 | few | 12 | SAQTSGRIWEQY
TRBV7-9 | - | 12 | ASSLGQGKGEQY
TRBV4-1 | - | 16 | ASSQARRREADYNEQF
TRBV28 | - | 10 | ARDYVSYEQY
TRBV18 | - | 15 | ASSPFSGAGSYNEQY
TRBV12-3/TRBV12-4 | - | 13 | ASKGQGLGKTEAF
TRBV2 | - | 13 | ASRVAKESNQPQH
TRBV27 | few | 12 | ASSSDRGDTEAF
TRBV20-1 | - | 10 | SARVADYEQY
TRBV7-9 | - | 12 | ASSPGTLGEKLF
TRBV5-1 | few | 14 | ASSEGQLLAKNIQY